This entry features one T cell receptor (beta chain) sequence. What it binds is unknown. Sample barcodes and UMIs were carried by the TCR alpha and TCR beta cDNA libraries that 5'RACE generated with constant-segment primers. TCRdb redid the calling of the 5' RACE reads with MiXCR, one entry per CDR3 protein. The table has some 340,000 distinct CDR3 sequences, 10% to 15% seen once. Germline V gives CDR1 LGHNA, CDR2 YNFKEQ. Trimming took off 0 bases at V and 3 bases at J, with 11 bases between the two ends. This CDR3 region has 15 residues. This sample stems from a study of T-cell memory formation after mild COVID-19. Study-wide results and caveats: Clones that contracted from day 15 to 85 were balanced CD4/CD8, while later expanders leaned CD4+.

The receptor was isolated from a man aged 18-30 years who had mild COVID-19 (a few samples of this study predate the infection). Cell type and time point are not known. Sequencing used PBMCs or a T cell subset sorted from them (not recorded which). The V gene is TRBV4-2, the J gene TRBJ1-1; a possible D gene is TRBD1 (5 bases). CDR3 bases: TGTGCCAGCAGCCAAGATGGCGGGGGGGACACTGAAGCTTTCTTT. Residues: CASSQDGGGDTEAFF.